The rows below give T cell receptor beta chains drawn from one sample of a study of T-cell reconstitution after alpha-beta-depleted transplantation in children. TCRdb used MiXCR to reprocess the PCR reads, holding one entry per CDR3 protein. The sample has 330,000 or so distinct CDR3 sequences; about 9.3% are singletons. The specimen was PBMCs from the stem cell graft donor, collected from the stem cell graft. These TCRs come from a human donor who donated a stem cell graft to a child with acute lymphoblastic leukemia. CDR3s include the opening cysteine and the closing phenylalanine or tryptophan. A D gene is named only where the DNA matches it firmly. Size values are once, few and many counts, or a class for expanded clones, and some rows have none.

D	J	size	V	DNA	CDR3
NA	TRBJ2-7	NA	TRBV7-9	TGTGCCAGCAGCCCCGGGACCTACTACGAGCAGTACTTC	CASSPGTYYEQYF
TRBD2	TRBJ2-4	NA	TRBV12-3/TRBV12-4	TGTGCCAGCAGTTTTCGCTCCGGGAGGGCCTCGGGGAACATTCAGTACTTC	CASSFRSGRASGNIQYF
TRBD2	TRBJ2-3	NA	TRBV4-2	TGTGCCAGCAGCCAAGATAGGACTAGCGGAACTCGCACAGATACGCAGTATTTT	CASSQDRTSGTRTDTQYF
NA	TRBJ2-1	NA	TRBV5-1	TGCGCCAGCAGTTCTGGCCGCCCAGACAATGAGCAGTTCTTC	CASSSGRPDNEQFF
TRBD2	TRBJ2-3	NA	TRBV12-3/TRBV12-4	TGTGCCAGCTGTGAAGCGGGAGAGGCAGATACGCAGTATTTT	CASCEAGEADTQYF
NA	TRBJ1-2	NA	TRBV29-1	TGCAGCGTTGAGGGGTGGAACGGCTACACCTTC	CSVEGWNGYTF
NA	TRBJ2-3	few	TRBV20-1	TGCAGTGCTCCTGATCGGTGGGCCATTGAACGTACAGATACGCAGTATTTT	CSAPDRWAIERTDTQYF
NA	TRBJ2-1	few	TRBV3-1	TGTGCCAGCAGCCCGTCACCACAAGCATACAATGAGCAGTTCTTC	CASSPSPQAYNEQFF
NA	TRBJ2-7	NA	TRBV12-3/TRBV12-4	TGTGCCAGCAGTTTCTTAAGTTCGGCCTACGAGCAGTACTTC	CASSFLSSAYEQYF
TRBD2	TRBJ2-1	few	TRBV7-2	TGTGCCAGCAGCTTAGCGCAAACTAGCGGGACTAATGAGCAGTTCTTC	CASSLAQTSGTNEQFF
TRBD2	TRBJ2-1	many	TRBV5-5	TGTGCCAGCAGCTTAACTAGCGTCAGCTCCTACAATGAGCAGTTCTTC	CASSLTSVSSYNEQFF
TRBD2	TRBJ2-1	NA	TRBV15	TGTGCCACCAGCATACTAGCGGGAGGGGGCAATGAGCAGTTCTTC	CATSILAGGGNEQFF
NA	TRBJ1-2	many	TRBV7-2	TGTGCCAGCAGCTTAGGCGGTCCAAGCAATGGCTACACCTTC	CASSLGGPSNGYTF
NA	TRBJ2-1	few	TRBV2	TGTGCCAGCAGGGGACAGGCGGGGGCCAATGAGCAGTTCTTC	CASRGQAGANEQFF
NA	TRBJ2-5	NA	TRBV20-1	TGCAGTGCGGGCAGAGGGGCAGCGGACCAAGAGACCCAGTACTTC	CSAGRGAADQETQYF
NA	TRBJ2-1	NA	TRBV6-5	TGTGCCAGCAGTTACTTTGGTGCTAGCAGCTACAATGAGCAGTTCTTC	CASSYFGASSYNEQFF
NA	TRBJ1-5	few	TRBV21-1	TGTGCCAGCAGCAAAGCCCTTGCCGGCTTCGTACAGCCCCAGCATTTT	CASSKALAGFVQPQHF
NA	TRBJ1-1	many	TRBV20-1	TGCAGTGCCCCGGACCACACTGAAGCTTTCTTT	CSAPDHTEAFF
TRBD2	TRBJ2-7	few	TRBV7-8	TGTGCCAGCAGCTTAGCGCTTGGACTAGCGCACGAGCAGTACTTC	CASSLALGLAHEQYF
TRBD2	TRBJ2-1	many	TRBV24-1	TGTGCCACCAGTGATCATCGACTAGCGGGGCCCAATGCGCAGTTCTTC	CATSDHRLAGPNAQFF
TRBD2	TRBJ2-3	NA	TRBV3-1	TGTGCCAGCAGATTGACTAGCGGGAGAACAGATACGCAGTATTTT	CASRLTSGRTDTQYF
TRBD2	TRBJ2-1	many	TRBV4-1	TGCGCCAGCAGCCCCCAAACCCAACTAGCGGGAGCGGATGAGCAGTTCTTC	CASSPQTQLAGADEQFF
NA	TRBJ1-1	few	TRBV7-9	TGTGCCAGCAGTCAACAGAGCCTGAACACTGAAGCTTTCTTT	CASSQQSLNTEAFF
NA	TRBJ2-1	few	TRBV6-5	TGTGCCAGCAGCGCAGGGTGGGATGAGCAGTTCTTC	CASSAGWDEQFF
NA	TRBJ1-4	few	TRBV4-1	TGCGCCAGCAGCCAAGGGCCAGGTGCGGAAAAACTGTTTTTT	CASSQGPGAEKLFF
TRBD2	TRBJ2-3	many	TRBV5-1	TGCGCCAGCAGCTTGTTGGCTAGCGGCCGCACAGATACGCAGTATTTT	CASSLLASGRTDTQYF
NA	TRBJ2-7	many	TRBV4-1	TGCGCCAGCAGCCAAGTGCTGAGCTCCTACGAGCAGTACTTC	CASSQVLSSYEQYF
TRBD2	TRBJ2-3	few	TRBV4-1	TGCGCCAGCAGGCGGGGGAGCACAGATACGCAGTATTTT	CASRRGSTDTQYF
TRBD1	TRBJ2-2	many	TRBV9	TGTGCCAGCGAAGGGACAGGGGGCACCGGGGAGCTGTTTTTT	CASEGTGGTGELFF
TRBD1	TRBJ2-7	NA	TRBV11-2	TGTGCCAGCAGCTTAGAAACCGGACAGGGTCGCTACGAGCAGTACTTC	CASSLETGQGRYEQYF
TRBD2	TRBJ2-2	NA	TRBV7-6	TGTGCCAGCAGCCGCCCCGGACTAGCTGGCACCGGGGAGCTGTTTTTT	CASSRPGLAGTGELFF
NA	TRBJ2-1	NA	TRBV7-2	TGTGCCAGCAGCTTACTCTCCCTGGGCAATGAGCAGTTCTTC	CASSLLSLGNEQFF
TRBD1	TRBJ1-1	NA	TRBV7-9	TGTGCCAGCAGCTTCCCGTCTTCGGACAGGATGAACACTGAAGCTTTCTTT	CASSFPSSDRMNTEAFF
TRBD1	TRBJ2-7	few	TRBV29-1	TGCAGCGTTGGGGCCCTAGGGGACAGGGCGGGAAACGAGCAGTACTTC	CSVGALGDRAGNEQYF
TRBD2	TRBJ2-7	NA	TRBV27	TGTGCCAGCAGTCCCTTAGCGGGACTAGCCTACGAGCAGTACTTC	CASSPLAGLAYEQYF
TRBD1	TRBJ1-1	many	TRBV27	TGTGCCAGCAGTCCAGGACAGGGCGCCACTGAAGCTTTCTTT	CASSPGQGATEAFF
NA	TRBJ1-2	once	TRBV7-9	TGTGCCAGCAGCTCTAGCAGGGTCCCCCTCCATGGCTACACCTTC	CASSSSRVPLHGYTF
NA	TRBJ2-6	once	TRBV7-9	TGTGCCAGCAGCTTAAGATCCTCTGGGGCCAACGTCCTGACTTTC	CASSLRSSGANVLTF
NA	TRBJ2-2	NA	TRBV20-1	TGCAGTGCTAGAGGCTCAAACACCGGGGAGCTGTTTTTT	CSARGSNTGELFF
NA	TRBJ2-2	NA	TRBV7-8	TGTGCCAGCAGCTTAGTAATGGCCGGGGAGCTGTTTTTT	CASSLVMAGELFF
NA	TRBJ2-3	few	TRBV7-6	TGTGCCAGCAGCTTAGGGGGACTCCTTTTCACAGATACGCAGTATTTT	CASSLGGLLFTDTQYF
NA	TRBJ1-5	many	TRBV12-3/TRBV12-4	TGTGCCAGCGGGACCATACCTTGGGAGCCCCAGCATTTT	CASGTIPWEPQHF
NA	TRBJ2-1	NA	TRBV7-9	TGTGCCAGCAGTTGGCGGGGCAAGATTGAGCAGTTCTTC	CASSWRGKIEQFF
TRBD2	TRBJ2-3	many	TRBV14	TGTGCCAGTACTAGCGGGAGAGGCACAGATACGCAGTATTTT	CASTSGRGTDTQYF